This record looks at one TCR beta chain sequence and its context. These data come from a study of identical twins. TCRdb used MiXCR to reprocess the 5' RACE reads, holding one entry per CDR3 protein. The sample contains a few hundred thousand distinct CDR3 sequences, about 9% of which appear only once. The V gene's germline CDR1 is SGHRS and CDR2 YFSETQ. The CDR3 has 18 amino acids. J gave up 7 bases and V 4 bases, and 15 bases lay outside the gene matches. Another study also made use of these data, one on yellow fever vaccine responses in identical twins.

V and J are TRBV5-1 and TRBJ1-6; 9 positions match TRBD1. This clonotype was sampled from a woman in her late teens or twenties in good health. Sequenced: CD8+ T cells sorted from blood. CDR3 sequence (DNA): TGCGCCAGCAGCAACTTGCCGGGACAGGGTTTCAGGAATTCACCCCTCCACTTT. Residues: CASSNLPGQGFRNSPLHF.